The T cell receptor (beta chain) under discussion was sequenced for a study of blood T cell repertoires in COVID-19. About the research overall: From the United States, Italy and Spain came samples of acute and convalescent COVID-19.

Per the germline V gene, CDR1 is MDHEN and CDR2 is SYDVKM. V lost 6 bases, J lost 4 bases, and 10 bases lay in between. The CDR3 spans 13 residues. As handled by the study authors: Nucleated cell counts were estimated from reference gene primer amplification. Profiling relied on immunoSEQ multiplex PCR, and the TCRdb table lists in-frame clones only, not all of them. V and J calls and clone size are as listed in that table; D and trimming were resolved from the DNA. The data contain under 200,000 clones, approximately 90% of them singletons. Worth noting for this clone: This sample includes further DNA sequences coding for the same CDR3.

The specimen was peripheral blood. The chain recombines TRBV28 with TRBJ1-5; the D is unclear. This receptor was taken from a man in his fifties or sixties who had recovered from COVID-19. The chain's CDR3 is CASSLTGNQPQHF. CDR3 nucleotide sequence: TGTGCCAGCAGCTTAACCGGGAATCAGCCCCAGCATTTT.